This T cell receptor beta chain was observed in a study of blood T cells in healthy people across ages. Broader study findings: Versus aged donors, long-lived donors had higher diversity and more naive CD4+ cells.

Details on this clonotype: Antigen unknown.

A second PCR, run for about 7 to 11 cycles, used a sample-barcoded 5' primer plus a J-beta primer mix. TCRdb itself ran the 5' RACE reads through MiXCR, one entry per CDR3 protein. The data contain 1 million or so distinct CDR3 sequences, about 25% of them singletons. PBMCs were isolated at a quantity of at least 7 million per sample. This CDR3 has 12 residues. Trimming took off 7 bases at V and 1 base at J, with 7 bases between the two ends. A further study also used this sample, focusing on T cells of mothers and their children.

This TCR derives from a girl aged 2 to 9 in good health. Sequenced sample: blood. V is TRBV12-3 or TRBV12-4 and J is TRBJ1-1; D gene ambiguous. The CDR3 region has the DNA TGTGCCAGCACCGCCCCGAACACTGAAGCTTTCTTT. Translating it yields CASTAPNTEAFF.